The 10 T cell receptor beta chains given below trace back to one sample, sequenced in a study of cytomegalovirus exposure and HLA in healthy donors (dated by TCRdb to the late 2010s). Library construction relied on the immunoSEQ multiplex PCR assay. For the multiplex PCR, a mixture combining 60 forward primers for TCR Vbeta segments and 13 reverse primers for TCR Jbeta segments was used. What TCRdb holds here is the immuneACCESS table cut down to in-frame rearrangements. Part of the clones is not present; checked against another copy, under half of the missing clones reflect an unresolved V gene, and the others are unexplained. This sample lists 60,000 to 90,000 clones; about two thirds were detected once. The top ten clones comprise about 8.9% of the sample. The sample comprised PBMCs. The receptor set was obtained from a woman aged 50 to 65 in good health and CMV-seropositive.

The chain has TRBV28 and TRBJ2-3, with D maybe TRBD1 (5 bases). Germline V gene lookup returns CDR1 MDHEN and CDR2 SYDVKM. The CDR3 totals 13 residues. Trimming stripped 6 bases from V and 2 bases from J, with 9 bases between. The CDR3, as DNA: TGTGCCAGCAGACTGACAGCCACAGATACGCAGTATTTT. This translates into CASRLTATDTQYF. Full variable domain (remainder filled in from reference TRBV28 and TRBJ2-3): DVKVTQSSRYLVKRTGEKVFLECVQDMDHENMFWYRQDPGLGLRLIYFSYDVKMKEKGDIPEGYSVSREKKERFSLILESASTNQTSMYLCASRLTATDTQYFGPGTRLTVL.

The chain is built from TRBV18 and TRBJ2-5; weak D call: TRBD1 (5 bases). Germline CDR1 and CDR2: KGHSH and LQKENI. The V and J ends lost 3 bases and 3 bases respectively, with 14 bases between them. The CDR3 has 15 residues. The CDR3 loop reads CASSPYPDRKETQYF. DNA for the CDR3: TGTGCCAGCTCACCGTACCCTGACAGAAAAGAGACCCAGTACTTC.

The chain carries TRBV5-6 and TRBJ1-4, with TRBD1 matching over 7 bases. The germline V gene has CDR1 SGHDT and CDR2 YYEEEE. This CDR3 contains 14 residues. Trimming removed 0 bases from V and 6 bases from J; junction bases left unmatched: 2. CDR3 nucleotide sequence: TGTGCCAGCAGCTTGGACAGGGGATATGAAAAACTGTTTTTT. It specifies CASSLDRGYEKLFF.

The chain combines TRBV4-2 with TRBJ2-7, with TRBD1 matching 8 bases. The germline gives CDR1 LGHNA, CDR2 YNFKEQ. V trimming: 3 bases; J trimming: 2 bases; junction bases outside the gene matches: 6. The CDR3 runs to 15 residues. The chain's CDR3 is CASSQRTGSAYEQYF. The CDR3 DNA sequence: TGTGCCAGCAGCCAGCGGACAGGGTCGGCCTACGAGCAGTACTTC.

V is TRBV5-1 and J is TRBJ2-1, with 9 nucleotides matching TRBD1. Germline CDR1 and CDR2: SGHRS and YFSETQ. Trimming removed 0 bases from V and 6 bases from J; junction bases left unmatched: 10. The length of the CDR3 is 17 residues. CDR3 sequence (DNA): TGCGCCAGCAGCTTGGTTGGAGGACAGGGGCCTATCAATGAGCAGTTCTTC. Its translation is CASSLVGGQGPINEQFF. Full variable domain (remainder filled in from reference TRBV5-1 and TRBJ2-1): KAGVTQTPRYLIKTRGQQVTLSCSPISGHRSVSWYQQTPGQGLQFLFEYFSETQRNKGNFPGRFSGRQFSNSRSEMNVSTLELGDSALYLCASSLVGGQGPINEQFFGPGTRLTVL.

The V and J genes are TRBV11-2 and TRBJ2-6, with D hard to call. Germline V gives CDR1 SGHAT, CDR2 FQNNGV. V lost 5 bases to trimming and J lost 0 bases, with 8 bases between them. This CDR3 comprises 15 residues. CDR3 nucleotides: TGTGCCAGCAGCGCTCTATTCTCTGGGGCCAACGTCCTGACTTTC. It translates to CASSALFSGANVLTF.

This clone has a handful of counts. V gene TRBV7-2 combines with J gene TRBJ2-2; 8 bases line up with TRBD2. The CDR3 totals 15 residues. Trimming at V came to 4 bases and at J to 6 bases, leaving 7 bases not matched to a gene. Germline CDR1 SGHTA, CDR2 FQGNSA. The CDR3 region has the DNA TGTGCCAGCAGCTACGATAGCGGGATAGCCGGGGAGCTGTTTTTT. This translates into CASSYDSGIAGELFF.

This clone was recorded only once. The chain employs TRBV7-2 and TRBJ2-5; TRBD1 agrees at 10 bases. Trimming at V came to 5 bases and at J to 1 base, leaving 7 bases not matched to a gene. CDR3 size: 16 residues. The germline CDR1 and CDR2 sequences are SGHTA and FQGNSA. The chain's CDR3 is CASSRGTGVFQETQYF. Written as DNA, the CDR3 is TGTGCCAGCAGCCGTGGGACAGGGGTGTTCCAAGAGACCCAGTACTTC.

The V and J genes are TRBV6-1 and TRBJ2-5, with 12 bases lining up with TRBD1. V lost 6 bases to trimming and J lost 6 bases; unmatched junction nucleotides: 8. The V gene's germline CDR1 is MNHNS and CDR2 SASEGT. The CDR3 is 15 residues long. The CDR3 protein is CASSEGQGALQTQYF. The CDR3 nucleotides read TGTGCCAGCAGCGAGGGACAGGGGGCGCTTCAGACCCAGTACTTC.

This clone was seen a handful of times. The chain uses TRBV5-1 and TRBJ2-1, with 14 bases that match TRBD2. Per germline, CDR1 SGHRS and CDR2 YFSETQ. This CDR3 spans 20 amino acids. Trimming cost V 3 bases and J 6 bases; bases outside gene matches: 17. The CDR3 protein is CASSSDPGLAGVNPGNEQFF. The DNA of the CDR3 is TGCGCCAGCAGCTCGGACCCGGGACTAGCGGGAGTTAATCCGGGCAATGAGCAGTTCTTC.